The 20 T cell receptor beta chains below all came from one sample that was sequenced in a study of blood T cells in healthy people across ages (dated by TCRdb to between 2014 and 2016). Library prep was done by 5' RACE. Instrument on record: Illumina HiSeq 2500. The second PCR ran for about 6 to 12 cycles and used a J-beta primer mix along with a sample-barcoded 5' primer. The public sequencing data were trimmed at Q25 with fastp and processed into clonotypes with MiXCR by TCRdb, which kept only in-frame beta chains. Each CDR3 protein appears once, grouped with its most common genes and DNA. For this sample there are roughly 800,000 distinct CDR3 sequences; about 62% appear just once. Approximately 21% of the sample lies in the top ten. Sequenced material: blood. The receptors here all came from a man younger than 40 in good health.

This rearrangement joins TRBV7-2 to TRBJ1-6, with D possibly TRBD1 on 5 matching bases. V gave up 1 base and J gave up 4 bases, with 17 bases separating them. CDR1 SGHTA and CDR2 FQGNSA come from the germline V gene. The CDR3 runs 18 residues. In DNA, the CDR3 is TGTGCCAGCAGCTTAGAGGGGCAGGGCAACTCTTATAATTCACCCCTCCACTTT. This translates into CASSLEGQGNSYNSPLHF.

This sequence joins TRBV20-1 and TRBJ2-7; unclear D gene. With 4 bases removed from V and 4 bases from J, the gap between germline ends came to 11 bases. From germline, CDR1 is DFQATT and CDR2 SNEGSKA (reference sequence). The CDR3 loop spans 12 amino acids. The CDR3 reads CSATSIGYEQYF. Written as DNA, the CDR3 is TGCAGTGCTACCTCGATTGGGTACGAGCAGTACTTC.

This clonotype has only a few counts. The gene calls are TRBV4-2 and TRBJ2-3, with TRBD1 matching over 7 bases. The V segment lost 1 base and the J segment 0 bases; nucleotides outside the gene matches: 4. The CDR3 consists of 16 residues. CDR1 and CDR2 (germline): LGHNA, YNFKEQ. The CDR3 protein is CASSQVGTESTDTQYF. DNA of the CDR3: TGTGCCAGCAGCCAAGTCGGGACAGAGAGCACAGATACGCAGTATTTT.

The V gene is TRBV12-3 or TRBV12-4, the J gene TRBJ2-5; 7 nucleotides align to TRBD1. V lost 3 bases to trimming and J lost 4 bases; unmatched junction nucleotides: 11. The CDR3 has 16 residues. The CDR3 DNA reads as TGTGCCAGCAGTTTTTATAGGGGGCAAAGCGGAGAGACCCAGTACTTC. It specifies CASSFYRGQSGETQYF.

The count of this clonotype is one. The rearrangement links TRBV28 to TRBJ2-3; 10 bases fit TRBD2. Germline loops: CDR1 MDHEN, CDR2 SYDVKM. Unmatched junction bases numbered 9, after V lost 10 bases and J lost 5 bases. There are 14 residues in the CDR3. CDR3 protein: CATASGSGGDTQYF. The CDR3 nucleotides are TGTGCCACCGCTAGCGGGAGCGGTGGAGATACGCAGTATTTT.

This rearrangement joins TRBV29-1 to TRBJ2-7, with 9 bases fitting TRBD2. The CDR3 runs to 13 residues. V gave up 6 bases and J gave up 3 bases; unmatched junction bases: 6. Germline V gives CDR1 SQVTM, CDR2 ANQGSEA. The chain's CDR3 is CSVWKREDYEQYF. The CDR3 DNA sequence: TGCAGCGTGTGGAAGCGGGAGGACTACGAGCAGTACTTC.

The chain joins TRBV5-1 to TRBJ2-2; D is perhaps TRBD2 (7 bases). Germline values: CDR1 SGHRS, CDR2 YFSETQ. The CDR3 sequence is 16 residues long. Trimming took 1 base from V and 0 from J, leaving 10 bases between them. This CDR3 is CASSLRGASNTGELFF. The CDR3 DNA follows: TGCGCCAGCAGCTTGCGGGGGGCTTCGAACACCGGGGAGCTGTTTTTT.

This chain uses TRBV7-2 with TRBJ2-1, with no clear D. Germline CDR1 reads SGHTA; CDR2 reads FQGNSA. The V end was cut by 1 base, the J end by 8 bases, with 15 bases between. The CDR3 has 15 residues. The CDR3 DNA reads as TGTGCCAGCAGCTTAGACGGTCTAGTGGGCGATGAGCAGTTCTTC. It is translated as CASSLDGLVGDEQFF.

This clonotype has ten or more counts. The gene calls are TRBV4-2 and TRBJ2-7; the D gene is possibly TRBD2 (5 bases). There are 15 residues in the CDR3. The germline CDR1 and CDR2 sequences are LGHNA and YNFKEQ. The V end lost 2 bases, the J end lost 2 bases, and 13 bases lay between the germline ends. This CDR3 reads CASSQNSEPTYEQYF. The CDR3 nucleotides are TGTGCCAGCAGCCAAAATAGCGAGCCCACCTACGAGCAGTACTTC.

This clonotype occurred once. This chain links TRBV6-5 with TRBJ1-1; TRBD1 matches 9 bases. Germline lookup yields CDR1 MNHEY and CDR2 SVGAGI. The V gene end was trimmed by 5 bases and the J gene end by 5 bases; junction bases not matched to a gene: 9. The CDR3 sequence is 15 residues long. CDR3 DNA sequence: TGTGCCAGCAGTACCCCGGGACAGGGCATGACTGAAGCTTTCTTT. It encodes CASSTPGQGMTEAFF.

The chain links TRBV6-2 or TRBV6-3 to TRBJ1-1, with no clear D. Between the trimmed V and J ends, which lost 2 bases and 11 bases, there was a span of 9 bases. The germline CDR1 and CDR2 sequences are MNHEY and SVGEGT. The CDR3 extends over 11 amino acids. The CDR3 loop is CASSYNGGAFF. As DNA, the CDR3 is TGTGCCAGCAGTTACAACGGCGGGGCTTTCTTT.

The chain has TRBV11-2 and TRBJ1-2; TRBD1 matches 8 bases. The germline V gene has CDR1 SGHAT and CDR2 FQNNGV. Unmatched junction bases numbered 6, after V lost 3 bases and J lost 3 bases. The CDR3 loop spans 15 amino acids. The CDR3 bases are TGTGCCAGCAGCTTTTCCTCGACAGGGGACTATGGCTACACCTTC. Its translation is CASSFSSTGDYGYTF.

This clonotype occurred once. V is TRBV7-2 and J is TRBJ2-4; 9 bases line up with TRBD2. CDR3 length: 15 amino acids. The junction had 18 bases not matched to a gene; V was cut back by 8 bases and J by 13 bases. Looked up from germline, CDR1 is SGHTA and CDR2 is FQGNSA. CDR3 region: CASSKIAGASGEQYF. CDR3 DNA sequence: TGTGCCAGCTCCAAAATAGCGGGAGCCTCGGGGGAGCAGTACTTC.

The CDR3 region has the DNA TGTGCCAGCAGTCCCGGGACTAGCGGGATTCCGGATACGCAGTATTTT. Translating gives CASSPGTSGIPDTQYF. The chain carries TRBV12-3 or TRBV12-4 and TRBJ2-3, with 13 bases lining up with TRBD2. V lost 5 bases to trimming and J lost 6 bases; unmatched junction nucleotides: 8. The CDR3 spans 16 residues.

V and J are TRBV5-6 and TRBJ2-5, with a weak D call TRBD2 (5 bases). The J call may be mistaken, given a closer DNA end match to TRBJ2-7. The CDR3 spans 15 residues. The germline gives CDR1 SGHDT, CDR2 YYEEEE. The CDR3 sequence: CASSLPGTNAYEQYF. CDR3 DNA sequence: TGTGCCAGCAGCTTGCCGGGAACAAATGCCTACGAGCAGTACTTC.

This rearrangement joins TRBV27 to TRBJ2-4; D gene uncertain. The V gene's germline CDR1 is MNHEY and CDR2 SMNVEV (reference sequence). The germline V and J ends were trimmed by 5 bases and 13 bases, with 12 bases remaining between them. CDR3 length: 11 residues. Written as DNA, the CDR3 is TGTGCCAGCAGTCTCGGACGGTACCAGTACTTC. Amino acid sequence: CASSLGRYQYF.

The CDR3 spells CSVATGQGVSDTQYF. For the CDR3, the DNA is TGCAGCGTTGCCACGGGACAGGGAGTGTCAGATACGCAGTATTTT. V usage is TRBV29-1 and J usage is TRBJ2-3; 9 bases line up with TRBD1. Germline V lookup: CDR1 SQVTM, CDR2 ANQGSEA. With V trimmed by 4 bases and J by 4 bases, 9 bases remained unmatched. This CDR3 region has 15 residues.

V and J are TRBV20-1 and TRBJ1-2; D gene unclear. This CDR3 is 14 amino acids long. V lost 7 bases and J 7 bases, leaving 22 bases between the germline ends. Germline lookup yields CDR1 DFQATT and CDR2 SNEGSKA (reference sequence). CDR3 in amino acids: CSGEVDGPPGGYTF. In nucleotides, the CDR3 is TGCAGTGGCGAAGTAGACGGACCACCGGGTGGCTACACCTTC.

This clonotype showed up just once. The chain couples TRBV30 to TRBJ2-1; D call uncertain. The V gene lost 0 bases and the J gene lost 7 bases, with 4 bases spanning the gap. The CDR3 runs 11 residues. Looked up from germline, CDR1 is GTSNPN and CDR2 is SVGIG (reference sequence). CDR3 nucleotides: TGTGCCTGGAGTGTACGAAATGAGCAGTTCTTC. The encoded protein is CAWSVRNEQFF.

The rearrangement joins TRBV27 to TRBJ2-1, with TRBD2 matching over 11 bases. Near its end, the DNA agrees better with TRBJ2-7, so the J call may be wrong. This CDR3 contains 15 residues. Looked up from germline, CDR1 is MNHEY and CDR2 is SMNVEV (reference sequence). The CDR3 DNA follows: TGTGCCAGCAGTTTAGGTACTAGCGGGGGAAATGAGCAGTACTTC. This sequence encodes CASSLGTSGGNEQYF.